The text below deals with one T cell receptor (beta chain). The source of the sample is a study of response to subunit inactivated influenza vaccine. This CDR3 has 15 amino acids. Germline loops: CDR1 MNHEY, CDR2 SMNVEV (reference sequence). V shed 5 bases and J 7 bases; nucleotides not matched to a gene: 11. TCRdb reanalysed the RT-PCR reads using MiXCR and keeps one entry per CDR3 protein. The data hold about 310,000 distinct CDR3 sequences, with 22% observed a single time. The source was PBMCs from blood, collected about 19 months after vaccination. The gene calls are TRBV27 and TRBJ1-2, with TRBD1 matching over 9 bases. This sequence originates from a man aged 45 to 75 who received an inactivated influenza vaccine. This CDR3 is CASSPKNRGRGGYTF. The DNA of the CDR3 is TGTGCCAGCAGTCCCAAAAACAGGGGGCGGGGTGGCTACACCTTC.